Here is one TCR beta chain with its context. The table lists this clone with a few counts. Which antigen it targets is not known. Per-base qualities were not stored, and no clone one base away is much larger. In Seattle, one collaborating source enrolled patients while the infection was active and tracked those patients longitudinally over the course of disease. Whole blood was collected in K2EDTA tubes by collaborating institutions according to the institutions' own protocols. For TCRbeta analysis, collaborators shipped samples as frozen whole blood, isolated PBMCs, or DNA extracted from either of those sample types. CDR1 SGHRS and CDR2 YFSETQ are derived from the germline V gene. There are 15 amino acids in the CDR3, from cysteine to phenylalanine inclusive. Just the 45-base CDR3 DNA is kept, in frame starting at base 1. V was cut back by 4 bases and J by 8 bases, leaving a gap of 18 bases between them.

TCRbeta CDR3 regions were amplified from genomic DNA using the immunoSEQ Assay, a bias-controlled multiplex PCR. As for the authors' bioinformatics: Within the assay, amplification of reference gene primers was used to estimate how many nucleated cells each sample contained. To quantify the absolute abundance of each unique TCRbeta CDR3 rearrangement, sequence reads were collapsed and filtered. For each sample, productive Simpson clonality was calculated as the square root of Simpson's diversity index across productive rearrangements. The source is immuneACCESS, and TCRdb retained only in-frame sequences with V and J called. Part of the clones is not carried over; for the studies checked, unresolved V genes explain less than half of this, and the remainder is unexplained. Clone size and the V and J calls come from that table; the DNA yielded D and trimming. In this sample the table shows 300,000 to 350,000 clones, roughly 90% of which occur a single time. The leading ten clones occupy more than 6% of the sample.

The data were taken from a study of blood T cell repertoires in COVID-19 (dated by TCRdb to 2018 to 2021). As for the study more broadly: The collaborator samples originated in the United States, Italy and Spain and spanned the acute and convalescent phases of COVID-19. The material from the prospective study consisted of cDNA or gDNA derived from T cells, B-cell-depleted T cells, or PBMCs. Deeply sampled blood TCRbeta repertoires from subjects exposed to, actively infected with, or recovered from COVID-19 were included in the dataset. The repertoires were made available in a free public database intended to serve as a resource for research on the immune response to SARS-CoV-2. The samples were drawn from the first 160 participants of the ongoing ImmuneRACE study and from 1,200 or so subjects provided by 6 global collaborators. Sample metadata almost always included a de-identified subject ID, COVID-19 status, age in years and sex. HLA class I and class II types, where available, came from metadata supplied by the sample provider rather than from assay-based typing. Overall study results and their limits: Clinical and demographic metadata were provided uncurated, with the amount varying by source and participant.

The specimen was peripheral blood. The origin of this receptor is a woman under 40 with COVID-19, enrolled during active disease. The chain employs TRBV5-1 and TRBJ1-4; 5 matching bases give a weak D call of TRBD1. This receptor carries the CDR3 CASSMSLGEGEKLFF. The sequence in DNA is TGCGCCAGCAGCATGTCGCTAGGGGAAGGGGAAAAACTGTTTTTT.